The 20 T cell receptor beta chains below were found in one sample sequenced in a study of blood T cell repertoires in COVID-19. Sequencing used immunoSEQ multiplex PCR; TCRdb keeps in-frame clones, though not all of them. The data contain 150,000 to 200,000 clones, approximately 85% of them singletons. Input material: peripheral blood. All receptors derive from a man older than 75 with COVID-19, enrolled during active disease.

The chain links TRBV18 to TRBJ1-4, with a possible D match to TRBD1 (6 bases). Germline-derived CDR1 and CDR2 are KGHSH and LQKENI. There are 15 residues in the CDR3. The germline V and J ends were trimmed by 2 bases and 7 bases, with 14 bases remaining between them. This chain's CDR3 is CASSPITGSAEKLFF. The CDR3 DNA sequence: TGTGCCAGCTCACCAATAACAGGGAGTGCTGAAAAACTGTTTTTT.

The chain recombines TRBV29-1 with TRBJ2-3, with a possible D match to TRBD2 (5 bases). Germline CDR1 reads SQVTM; CDR2 reads ANQGSEA. This CDR3 spans 15 amino acids. The V end lost 2 bases, the J end lost 2 bases, and 14 bases lay between the germline ends. Here the CDR3 reads CSVEKGVRSTDTQYF. The CDR3 region has the DNA TGCAGCGTTGAAAAGGGAGTTAGGTCCACAGATACGCAGTATTTT.

The V call is TRBV15, the J call TRBJ1-5, with a possible D match to TRBD1 (6 bases). The V gene's germline CDR1 is LNHNV and CDR2 YYDKDF (reference sequence). This CDR3 contains 16 residues. The V end was cut by 2 bases, the J end by 4 bases, with 15 bases between. The CDR3 region has the DNA TGTGCCACCAGCAGACACCCCGGGACACAAAATCAGCCCCAGCATTTT. As protein: CATSRHPGTQNQPQHF.

This rearrangement joins TRBV5-5 to TRBJ1-1, with 8 bases matching TRBD1. J gave up 1 base and V 4 bases, and 6 bases lay outside the gene matches. Looked up from germline, CDR1 is SGHKS and CDR2 is YYEKEE (reference sequence). The CDR3 consists of 15 residues. Here the CDR3 reads CASSPDRGKNTEAFF. In nucleotides, the CDR3 is TGTGCCAGCAGCCCCGACAGGGGCAAGAACACTGAAGCTTTCTTT.

The gene calls are TRBV5-1 and TRBJ1-4, with 12 nucleotides matching TRBD1. Germline CDR1 SGHRS, CDR2 YFSETQ. The CDR3 covers 18 residues. V lost 2 bases, J lost 0 bases, and 5 bases stayed unmatched. The CDR3 reads CASSFGTGGLATNEKLFF. CDR3 nucleotide sequence: TGCGCCAGCAGCTTTGGGACAGGGGGCCTGGCAACTAATGAAAAACTGTTTTTT.

The chain has TRBV2 and TRBJ2-7; 7 bases align to TRBD2. V was clipped by 3 bases and J by 0 bases; unmatched bases: 2. The CDR3 is 14 amino acids. In germline, CDR1 is SNHLY, CDR2 FYNNEI. CDR3 sequence (DNA): TGTGCCAGCAGTGATGGGGAGGGCTCCTACGAGCAGTACTTC. Translated, it gives CASSDGEGSYEQYF.

The chain combines TRBV6-1 with TRBJ2-2; possible D gene TRBD1, 6 bases. V was cut by 1 base and J by 3 bases, with 12 bases left in between. The CDR3 has 16 amino acids. CDR1 is MNHNS and CDR2 is SASEGT in the germline V gene. The CDR3 DNA is TGTGCCAGCAGTGAAGTTTGGGGGCCGGACACCGGGGAGCTGTTTTTT. It encodes CASSEVWGPDTGELFF.

The sample holds a few counts of this clone. The chain links TRBV5-1 to TRBJ1-1; possible D gene TRBD1, 6 bases. Germline lookup yields CDR1 SGHRS and CDR2 YFSETQ. V was cut by 0 bases and J by 7 bases, with 13 bases left in between. CDR3 length equals 14 residues. In DNA form, the CDR3 reads TGCGCCAGCAGCTTGGGGCAGGGGTCGGGTGAAGCTTTCTTT. This sequence encodes CASSLGQGSGEAFF.

The chain couples TRBV5-8 to TRBJ1-4, with D maybe TRBD1 (5 bases). This CDR3 comprises 14 residues. V lost 5 bases and J lost 8, with 16 bases in between. CDR1 SGHTS and CDR2 YDEGEE come from the germline V gene. The CDR3 reads CASSRGAGREKLFF. The DNA for the CDR3 is TGTGCCAGCAGTCGTGGGGCAGGGCGAGAAAAACTGTTTTTT.

This clone was seen just once. V is TRBV5-1 and J is TRBJ1-4; D perhaps matches TRBD1 (5 bases). From germline, CDR1 is SGHRS and CDR2 YFSETQ. The CDR3 totals 16 residues. The V gene lost 2 bases and the J gene lost 0 bases, with 11 bases spanning the gap. The CDR3 sequence is CASSLRDFATNEKLFF. For the CDR3, the DNA is TGCGCCAGCAGCTTACGGGACTTCGCAACTAATGAAAAACTGTTTTTT. The entire variable domain, with the rest obtained from reference TRBV5-1 and TRBJ1-4, is as follows: KAGVTQTPRYLIKTRGQQVTLSCSPISGHRSVSWYQQTPGQGLQFLFEYFSETQRNKGNFPGRFSGRQFSNSRSEMNVSTLELGDSALYLCASSLRDFATNEKLFFGSGTQLSVL.

This rearrangement joins TRBV5-4 to TRBJ2-2; 7 bases are shared with TRBD2. The ends lost 3 bases at V and 4 bases at J; junction bases unmatched: 12. Germline V lookup: CDR1 SGHNT, CDR2 YYREEE (reference sequence). The CDR3 runs 17 residues. The CDR3 spells CASSSPWGGISTGELFF. CDR3 nucleotides: TGTGCCAGCAGCTCTCCTTGGGGGGGGATCTCCACCGGGGAGCTGTTTTTT.

The J gene is TRBJ1-2, the V gene TRBV19; D possibly corresponds to TRBD1 (6 bases). Germline CDR1 reads LNHDA; CDR2 reads SQIVND (reference sequence). This CDR3 is built from 18 residues. Trimming shortened V by 5 bases and J by 5 bases, and 27 bases separated the two germline ends. The CDR3 loop is CASSFGPGTPTRGYGYTF. The CDR3 coding sequence is TGTGCCAGTAGTTTCGGACCAGGCACTCCTACGAGGGGGTATGGCTACACCTTC. Combining the CDR3 with reference TRBV19 and TRBJ1-2 gives the whole variable domain DGGITQSPKYLFRKEGQNVTLSCEQNLNHDAMYWYRQDPGQGLRLIYYSQIVNDFQKGDIAEGYSVSREKKESFPLTVTSAQKNPTAFYLCASSFGPGTPTRGYGYTFGSGTRLTVV.

This chain joins TRBV27 and TRBJ2-1; 9 bases agree with TRBD2. V dropped 2 bases and J dropped 6; count of bases not matched to a gene: 5. In germline, CDR1 is MNHEY, CDR2 SMNVEV (reference sequence). This CDR3 contains 15 residues. Written as DNA, the CDR3 is TGTGCCAGCAGTTTAGAAGCGGGGGGCTTCAATGAGCAGTTCTTC. Translating it yields CASSLEAGGFNEQFF.

The chain recombines TRBV28 with TRBJ1-5; 7 bases agree with TRBD1. Germline-derived CDR1 and CDR2 are MDHEN and SYDVKM. With V trimmed by 4 bases and J by 0 bases, 6 bases remained unmatched. The CDR3 contains 16 residues. Written as DNA, the CDR3 is TGTGCCAGCAGTTCTACAGGGGTGATTAGCAATCAGCCCCAGCATTTT. Its protein is CASSSTGVISNQPQHF.

This chain links TRBV15 with TRBJ1-2; possibly TRBD1 for D (5 bases). Trimming shortened V by 0 bases and J by 1 base, and 12 bases separated the two germline ends. The germline V gene encodes CDR1 LNHNV and CDR2 YYDKDF (reference sequence). The CDR3 is 16 amino acids. The CDR3 coding sequence is TGTGCCACCAGCAGAGATGCAACCGACAGTAACTATGGCTACACCTTC. It yields the protein CATSRDATDSNYGYTF. The variable domain in full, completed from reference TRBV15 and TRBJ1-2, reads DAMVIQNPRYQVTQFGKPVTLSCSQTLNHNVMYWYQQKSSQAPKLLFHYYDKDFNNEADTPDNFQSRRPNTSFCFLDIRSPGLGDTAMYLCATSRDATDSNYGYTFGSGTRLTVV.

V gene TRBV2 combines with J gene TRBJ2-3; 8 bases are a match to TRBD2. There are 15 residues in the CDR3. From germline, CDR1 is SNHLY and CDR2 FYNNEI. The V segment lost 6 bases and the J segment 2 bases; nucleotides outside the gene matches: 7. The CDR3 DNA follows: TGTGCCAGCAGCCGAGCGGGGGCTCTCACAGATACGCAGTATTTT. Translating gives CASSRAGALTDTQYF. The full variable domain, its missing parts supplied by reference TRBV2 and TRBJ2-3, is EPEVTQTPSHQVTQMGQEVILRCVPISNHLYFYWYRQILGQKVEFLVSFYNNEISEKSEIFDDQFSVERPDGSNFTLKIRSTKLEDSAMYFCASSRAGALTDTQYFGPGTRLTVL.

The chain is built from TRBV2 and TRBJ1-4, with TRBD1 matching 11 bases. This CDR3 region has 15 residues. Trimming took 5 bases from V and 7 from J; bases not matched to a gene: 6. Germline values: CDR1 SNHLY, CDR2 FYNNEI. The CDR3 reads CASSPQGQGGEKLFF. In nucleotides, the CDR3 is TGTGCCAGCAGTCCCCAGGGACAGGGGGGTGAAAAACTGTTTTTT.

V usage is TRBV2 and J usage is TRBJ2-5; the D gene is possibly TRBD2 (7 bases). V lost 3 bases and J 5 bases, leaving 16 bases between the germline ends. This CDR3 is 15 amino acids long. Germline V gives CDR1 SNHLY, CDR2 FYNNEI. CDR3 residues: CASSDDGGPEETQYF. The CDR3, as DNA: TGTGCCAGCAGTGATGACGGGGGGCCGGAGGAGACCCAGTACTTC.

The V and J genes are TRBV6-1 and TRBJ1-2; TRBD1 matches 11 bases. CDR1 MNHNS and CDR2 SASEGT come from the germline V gene. J was trimmed by 6 bases and V by 2 bases; bases with no gene match: 2. The CDR3 has 14 amino acids. The CDR3 region has the DNA TGTGCCAGCAGTGAATTGGGACAGGGGGATGGCTACACCTTC. Translation: CASSELGQGDGYTF.

The gene calls are TRBV28 and TRBJ1-2; 9 nucleotides line up with TRBD1. This CDR3 comprises 12 residues. Germline V lookup: CDR1 MDHEN, CDR2 SYDVKM. The ends lost 3 bases at V and 14 bases at J; junction bases unmatched: 7. The DNA of the CDR3 is TGTGCCAGCAGTTTGGGGACAGGGTTGATAACCTTC. It encodes CASSLGTGLITF.